Sequencing of this T cell receptor beta chain was carried out in a study of CXCR3-negative and CXCR3-positive naive CD8 T cells. Whole-study findings and limits: CXCR3-positive naive cells had more hydrophobic TRB CDR3s than CXCR3-negative naive cells.

In preparing the TRB cDNA libraries, 5' RACE with UMI labels was used. TCRdb processed the 5' RACE reads again and assigns one entry to each CDR3 protein, with no DNA. The sample totals some 120,000 distinct CDR3 sequences. A note on this clonotype: Antigen specificity is unknown.

This CDR3 has 16 residues. Germline CDR1 SQVTM, CDR2 ANQGSEA. V gene TRBV29-1 combines with J gene TRBJ2-7; TCRdb selects TRBD2, and the lack of DNA leaves this call unchecked. Sequenced input: naive CXCR3+ CD8+ T cells from blood. Specified subset: CD45RO-CCR7+CD27+CD95- naive CD8+ T cells expressing CXCR3 (TNR3+). The sequence was obtained from a human donor in good health. Some clones in this sample may be carry-over from other donors' samples. This chain's CDR3 is CSVTSSGVLRTYEQYF.